This T cell receptor (beta chain) was sequenced for a study of blood T cell repertoires in COVID-19. The wider study: Whether acute or convalescent, the COVID-19 samples came from the United States, Italy and Spain. PBMCs, B-cell-depleted T cells, or T cells provided the cDNA or gDNA that made up the material.

Clones were read by immunoSEQ multiplex PCR, and TCRdb kept only the in-frame ones, dropping some. The sample holds about 61,000 clones, about 90% seen once. This clone was counted between two and nine times. The receptor was isolated from a man at least 80 years old in a cohort sampled during active COVID-19. Material for sequencing was peripheral blood.

As DNA, the CDR3 is TGTGCCAGCAGCTGGACAATGACGAACACCGGGGAGCTGTTTTTT. Its translation: CASSWTMTNTGELFF. V and J are TRBV6-2 or TRBV6-3 and TRBJ2-2; possible D gene TRBD1, 5 bases. CDR3 length: 15 amino acids. V was shortened by 6 bases and J by 0 bases, with 11 bases between the two germline ends. Germline-derived CDR1 and CDR2 are MNHEY and SVGEGT.